This T cell receptor (beta chain) was obtained from a study of T cell responses to AZD1222 COVID-19 vaccine. The table came from immunoSEQ multiplex PCR; TCRdb's copy has only in-frame clones and leaves some out. The table lists more than 100,000 clones, over 75% of them singletons. The TCR comes from an adult in good health. The sample consisted of peripheral blood, taken on day 0 of AZD1222 vaccination.

The CDR3 DNA sequence: TGTGCCAGCAGCTTAACGTCCCACCGGGAGCAGTACTTC. As protein: CASSLTSHREQYF. J is TRBJ2-7 and V is TRBV7-3, with D uncertain. CDR1 and CDR2 (germline): SGHTA, FQGTGA. There are 13 residues in the CDR3. With 0 bases removed from V and 7 bases from J, the gap between germline ends came to 10 bases.